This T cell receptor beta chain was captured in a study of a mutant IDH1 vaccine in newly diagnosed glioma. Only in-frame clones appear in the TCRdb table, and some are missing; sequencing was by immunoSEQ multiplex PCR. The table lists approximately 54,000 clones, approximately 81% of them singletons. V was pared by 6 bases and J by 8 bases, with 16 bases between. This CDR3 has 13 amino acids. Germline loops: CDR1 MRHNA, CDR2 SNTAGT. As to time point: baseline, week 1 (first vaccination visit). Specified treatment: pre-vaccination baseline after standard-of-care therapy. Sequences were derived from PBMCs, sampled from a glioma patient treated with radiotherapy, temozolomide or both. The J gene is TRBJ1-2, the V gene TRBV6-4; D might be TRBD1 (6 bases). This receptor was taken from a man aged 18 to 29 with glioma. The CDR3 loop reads CASSLQGSYGYTF. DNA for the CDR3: TGTGCCAGCAGCCTACAGGGTTCCTACGGCTACACCTTC.